Listed below are T cell receptor beta chains from one sample, sequenced in a study of T cell changes during pregnancy in multiple sclerosis. Profiled with immunoSEQ multiplex PCR; TCRdb holds only in-frame clones, not every one. This table has about 48,000 clones, 94% appearing once. This specimen consisted of CD4+ T cells from peripheral blood mononuclear cells, obtained in the first trimester of pregnancy. These receptors came from a female donor with multiple sclerosis, enrolled in a pregnancy study. Each CDR3 is given with its conserved first and last residue. Fields, in order: CDR3 protein, CDR3 DNA, J gene, D gene, V gene, clone size. D genes are given only for firm matches. Rows give clone size only sometimes, using once, few, many, or a class for an expanded clone.

cdr3_aa: CASGSTSPLQKTQYF
cdr3_nt: TGTGCCAGCGGATCTACTAGCCCGCTTCAAAAGACCCAGTACTTC
j_call: TRBJ2-5
d_call: NA
v_call: TRBV6-5
clone_size: NA

cdr3_aa: CSVKGGLRGMVRETQYF
cdr3_nt: TGCAGCGTAAAAGGCGGACTTCGGGGGATGGTTAGAGAGACCCAGTACTTC
j_call: TRBJ2-5
d_call: NA
v_call: TRBV29-1
clone_size: NA

cdr3_aa: CAWSEGNSPLHF
cdr3_nt: TGTGCCTGGAGCGAGGGTAATTCACCCCTCCACTTT
j_call: TRBJ1-6
d_call: NA
v_call: TRBV30
clone_size: NA

cdr3_aa: CASSFPSGGADTQYF
cdr3_nt: TGTGCCAGCAGCTTCCCTAGCGGGGGGGCAGATACGCAGTATTTT
j_call: TRBJ2-3
d_call: TRBD2
v_call: TRBV5-4
clone_size: NA

cdr3_aa: CASSIGRDRGRGYTF
cdr3_nt: TGTGCCAGCAGCATAGGGAGGGACAGGGGTCGAGGCTACACCTTC
j_call: TRBJ1-2
d_call: TRBD1
v_call: TRBV5-4
clone_size: few

cdr3_aa: CASSTGMNTEAFF
cdr3_nt: TGTGCCAGCAGTACAGGCATGAACACTGAAGCTTTCTTT
j_call: TRBJ1-1
d_call: NA
v_call: TRBV6-1
clone_size: few

cdr3_aa: CATGVMWQSQETQYF
cdr3_nt: TGTGCCACAGGGGTTATGTGGCAGAGCCAAGAGACCCAGTACTTC
j_call: TRBJ2-5
d_call: NA
v_call: TRBV6-1
clone_size: NA

cdr3_aa: CASSLTYGETQYF
cdr3_nt: TGTGCCAGCAGCCTAACCTACGGGGAGACCCAGTACTTC
j_call: TRBJ2-5
d_call: NA
v_call: TRBV27
clone_size: NA

cdr3_aa: CASSLGANTEAFF
cdr3_nt: TGTGCCAGCAGCTTAGGAGCTAACACTGAAGCTTTCTTT
j_call: TRBJ1-1
d_call: NA
v_call: TRBV7-6
clone_size: NA

cdr3_aa: CASSSAFVADTQYF
cdr3_nt: TGTGCCAGCTCCAGCGCCTTTGTGGCAGATACGCAGTATTTT
j_call: TRBJ2-3
d_call: NA
v_call: TRBV9
clone_size: NA

cdr3_aa: CASSTGQGINSPLHF
cdr3_nt: TGTGCCAGTAGCACGGGACAGGGGATTAATTCACCCCTCCACTTT
j_call: TRBJ1-6
d_call: TRBD1
v_call: TRBV19
clone_size: NA

cdr3_aa: CASSLKAGRVYNEQFF
cdr3_nt: TGTGCCAGCAGCTTAAAAGCGGGGAGAGTCTACAATGAGCAGTTCTTC
j_call: TRBJ2-1
d_call: TRBD2
v_call: TRBV7-3
clone_size: NA

cdr3_aa: CASSLPGGEAFF
cdr3_nt: TGTGCCAGCAGTTTGCCGGGGGGTGAAGCTTTCTTT
j_call: TRBJ1-1
d_call: NA
v_call: TRBV27
clone_size: NA

cdr3_aa: CATLGTGELFF
cdr3_nt: TGTGCCACCCTAGGCACCGGGGAGCTGTTTTTT
j_call: TRBJ2-2
d_call: NA
v_call: TRBV10-3
clone_size: once

cdr3_aa: CASSEVRGYTF
cdr3_nt: TGTGCCAGCAGTGAAGTGCGGGGCTACACCTTC
j_call: TRBJ1-2
d_call: NA
v_call: TRBV6-1
clone_size: NA

cdr3_aa: CSVGTAGYEQYF
cdr3_nt: TGCAGCGTTGGGACAGCCGGCTACGAGCAGTACTTC
j_call: TRBJ2-7
d_call: NA
v_call: TRBV29-1
clone_size: NA

cdr3_aa: CASSQVNIFTGWNEQYF
cdr3_nt: TGCGCCAGCAGCCAAGTTAACATTTTCACAGGGTGGAACGAGCAGTACTTC
j_call: TRBJ2-7
d_call: NA
v_call: TRBV4-1
clone_size: NA

cdr3_aa: CASSWDRNYGYTF
cdr3_nt: TGTGCCAGCAGCTGGGACAGAAACTATGGCTACACCTTC
j_call: TRBJ1-2
d_call: TRBD1
v_call: TRBV5-4
clone_size: NA

cdr3_aa: CASSLGGGNQETQYF
cdr3_nt: TGTGCCAGCAGCTTAGGTGGGGGGAACCAAGAGACCCAGTACTTC
j_call: TRBJ2-5
d_call: NA
v_call: TRBV7-2
clone_size: NA

cdr3_aa: CASSAGTGSFNSPLHF
cdr3_nt: TGTGCCAGCAGTGCCGGGACAGGTAGTTTTAATTCACCCCTCCACTTT
j_call: TRBJ1-6
d_call: TRBD1
v_call: TRBV2
clone_size: once

cdr3_aa: CAISDLQGRDSNQPQHF
cdr3_nt: TGTGCCATCAGTGACCTACAGGGTCGGGATAGCAATCAGCCCCAGCATTTT
j_call: TRBJ1-5
d_call: NA
v_call: TRBV10-3
clone_size: NA

cdr3_aa: CASSSGRQGAEQYF
cdr3_nt: TGTGCCAGCAGCTCCGGGAGGCAGGGGGCCGAGCAGTACTTC
j_call: TRBJ2-7
d_call: NA
v_call: TRBV27
clone_size: NA

cdr3_aa: CASSILGELFF
cdr3_nt: TGTGCCAGTAGTATACTCGGGGAGCTGTTTTTT
j_call: TRBJ2-2
d_call: NA
v_call: TRBV19
clone_size: NA

cdr3_aa: CASSLNLGTGAEAFF
cdr3_nt: TGCGCCAGCAGCCTAAACCTGGGCACCGGGGCTGAAGCTTTCTTT
j_call: TRBJ1-1
d_call: NA
v_call: TRBV5-1
clone_size: NA

cdr3_aa: CASSFSLNRGTEAFF
cdr3_nt: TGCGCCAGCAGCTTTTCGCTTAACAGGGGCACTGAAGCTTTCTTT
j_call: TRBJ1-1
d_call: TRBD1
v_call: TRBV5-1
clone_size: NA

cdr3_aa: CASSLQQDREYGYTF
cdr3_nt: TGTGCCAGCAGCCTACAACAGGACAGAGAATATGGCTACACCTTC
j_call: TRBJ1-2
d_call: NA
v_call: TRBV11-2
clone_size: NA

cdr3_aa: CASSRKKQAGQETQYF
cdr3_nt: TGTGCCAGCAGCCGCAAGAAGCAAGCGGGACAAGAGACCCAGTACTTC
j_call: TRBJ2-5
d_call: TRBD2
v_call: TRBV13
clone_size: once

cdr3_aa: CASSRRRQGVNTEAFF
cdr3_nt: TGTGCCAGTAGTCGAAGACGACAGGGAGTGAACACTGAAGCTTTCTTT
j_call: TRBJ1-1
d_call: TRBD1
v_call: TRBV19
clone_size: NA

cdr3_aa: CASSLSFVGTGGSYNSPLHF
cdr3_nt: TGTGCCAGCAGTTTATCTTTTGTTGGGACAGGGGGCTCCTATAATTCACCCCTCCACTTT
j_call: TRBJ1-6
d_call: TRBD1
v_call: TRBV27
clone_size: NA

cdr3_aa: CASSPGDSNYGYTF
cdr3_nt: TGTGCCAGCTCACCAGGGGACAGTAACTATGGCTACACCTTC
j_call: TRBJ1-2
d_call: TRBD1
v_call: TRBV18
clone_size: NA

cdr3_aa: CASSPVQGGTGELFF
cdr3_nt: TGTGCCAGCAGCCCGGTGCAGGGAGGCACCGGGGAGCTGTTTTTT
j_call: TRBJ2-2
d_call: NA
v_call: TRBV7-6
clone_size: NA

cdr3_aa: CASRYMGGPQPQHF
cdr3_nt: TGTGCCAGCAGATATATGGGGGGTCCTCAGCCCCAGCATTTT
j_call: TRBJ1-5
d_call: NA
v_call: TRBV2
clone_size: NA

cdr3_aa: CASSPPGSFNEQFF
cdr3_nt: TGTGCCAGCTCGCCCCCGGGAAGTTTCAACGAGCAGTTCTTC
j_call: TRBJ2-1
d_call: NA
v_call: TRBV18
clone_size: NA

cdr3_aa: CASSPNTVQGTQYF
cdr3_nt: TGTGCCAGCAGCCCGAACACAGTCCAGGGGACCCAGTACTTC
j_call: TRBJ2-5
d_call: NA
v_call: TRBV7-8
clone_size: NA

cdr3_aa: CASSIGGGHEKLFF
cdr3_nt: TGTGCCAGCAGTATTGGGGGCGGGCATGAAAAACTGTTTTTT
j_call: TRBJ1-4
d_call: NA
v_call: TRBV2
clone_size: NA

cdr3_aa: CASSHSSERQYF
cdr3_nt: TGTGCCAGCAGCCACTCTAGCGAGAGGCAGTACTTC
j_call: TRBJ2-7
d_call: NA
v_call: TRBV4-2
clone_size: NA

cdr3_aa: CASSVPTGALYGYTF
cdr3_nt: TGTGCCAGTAGTGTTCCAACAGGGGCCCTCTATGGCTACACCTTC
j_call: TRBJ1-2
d_call: TRBD1
v_call: TRBV19
clone_size: NA